The 29 T cell receptor beta chains in this list originate from one sample, sequenced in a study of blood T cell repertoires in COVID-19. Data came from immunoSEQ multiplex PCR; TCRdb stores just in-frame clones and leaves some out. Seen here are 250,000 or so clones, around four fifths observed once, and the top ten hold around 6.5%. The source material was peripheral blood. The source of these receptors is a woman aged 55-75 years with active or convalescent COVID-19.

The gene calls are TRBV30 and TRBJ1-5; the D gene is possibly TRBD1 (6 bases). V was clipped by 2 bases and J by 5 bases, with 10 bases between them. The CDR3 length is 13 residues. Germline values: CDR1 GTSNPN, CDR2 SVGIG (reference sequence). CDR3 sequence (DNA): TGTGCCTGGAGTTCAGCAGGGGATCAGCCCCAGCATTTT. It specifies CAWSSAGDQPQHF.

The CDR3 protein is CASSLTGDNYGYTF. The CDR3 DNA reads TGCGCCAGCAGCCTTACAGGGGATAACTATGGCTACACCTTC. This rearrangement joins TRBV5-1 to TRBJ1-2, with TRBD1 matching 7 bases. The germline CDR1 and CDR2 sequences are SGHRS and YFSETQ. Trimming took 4 bases from V and 1 from J; bases not matched to a gene: 4. The CDR3 has 14 amino acids.

The rearrangement links TRBV5-4 to TRBJ2-5; D might be TRBD2 (5 bases). There are 12 residues in the CDR3. Germline CDR1 SGHNT, CDR2 YYREEE (reference sequence). V was trimmed by 6 bases and J by 5 bases, leaving 11 bases between them. The CDR3 coding sequence is TGTGCCAGCAACTCCCCGGGGGAGACCCAGTACTTC. Its protein product is CASNSPGETQYF.

This CDR3 reads CAISESRGRLEGEQYF. CDR3 bases: TGTGCCATCAGTGAGTCGCGGGGGCGACTAGAGGGCGAGCAGTACTTC. This chain uses TRBV10-3 with TRBJ2-7; the D gene is possibly TRBD2 (7 bases). Germline CDR1 is ENHRY and CDR2 is SYGVKD. V gave up 0 bases and J gave up 6 bases, with 18 bases separating them. The CDR3 covers 16 residues.

V and J are TRBV10-3 and TRBJ2-1; TRBD2 matches 10 bases. The ends lost 8 bases at V and 5 bases at J; junction bases unmatched: 12. The CDR3 covers 16 residues. CDR1 and CDR2 (germline): ENHRY, SYGVKD. CDR3 protein: CAIDRSPSGSDNEQFF. CDR3 coding DNA: TGTGCCATCGACAGATCTCCTAGCGGGAGTGACAATGAGCAGTTCTTC.

The chain recombines TRBV19 with TRBJ1-2; D unclear. The CDR3 has 17 residues. Looked up from germline, CDR1 is LNHDA and CDR2 is SQIVND (reference sequence). V lost 5 bases, J lost 0 bases, and 19 bases lay in between. The CDR3 region has the DNA TGTGCCAGTAGTCTGACCGGAGGGCGTCACGCTAACTATGGCTACACCTTC. This translates into CASSLTGGRHANYGYTF.

This chain joins TRBV29-1 and TRBJ2-1; TRBD2 agrees at 11 bases. The CDR3 has 15 residues. Trimming cost V 6 bases and J 4 bases; bases outside gene matches: 8. Germline-derived CDR1 and CDR2 are SQVTM and ANQGSEA. CDR3 sequence reads: CSVGLLAGAYNEQFF. The CDR3 nucleotides are TGCAGCGTAGGGTTACTAGCGGGGGCTTACAATGAGCAGTTCTTC.

The chain employs TRBV18 and TRBJ2-2; TRBD2 matches at 11 bases. Germline CDR1 reads KGHSH; CDR2 reads LQKENI. CDR3 length: 15 residues. Germline trimming cut 5 bases from V and 5 bases from J; bases unmatched to any gene: 4. Written as DNA, the CDR3 is TGTGCCAGCTCATCCGGGACTAGCGGTACCGGGGAGCTGTTTTTT. The encoded protein is CASSSGTSGTGELFF.

The chain carries TRBV2 and TRBJ2-3, with D unclear. Germline V gene data show CDR1 as SNHLY and CDR2 as FYNNEI. Trimming took 5 bases from V and 1 from J, leaving 7 bases between them. CDR3 length equals 13 residues. The CDR3 region has the DNA TGTGCCAGCAGTAGCCTACGCACAGATACGCAGTATTTT. Protein product: CASSSLRTDTQYF.

The chain couples TRBV28 to TRBJ1-4; the match to TRBD1 covers 8 bases. Germline assignment: CDR1 MDHEN and CDR2 SYDVKM. After removal of 11 bases from V and 0 bases from J, the junction contained 8 bases not matched to a gene. This CDR3 comprises 15 residues. DNA of the CDR3: TGTGCCGGCTCGACAGGGGATGCAACTAATGAAAAACTGTTTTTT. Translation: CAGSTGDATNEKLFF.

The chain has TRBV10-3 and TRBJ2-1; the match to TRBD2 covers 12 bases. CDR3 length: 16 residues. The V and J ends lost 4 bases and 9 bases, in that order; junction bases with no gene match: 10. The germline V gene has CDR1 ENHRY and CDR2 SYGVKD. The CDR3, as DNA: TGTGCCATCAGTGGGAGTGAGACTAGCGGGAGCACTGAGCAGTTCTTC. It specifies CAISGSETSGSTEQFF.

V gene TRBV5-1 combines with J gene TRBJ1-1; 8 nucleotides agree with TRBD1. The V and J ends lost 0 bases and 0 bases, in that order; junction bases with no gene match: 7. CDR3 size: 17 residues. The germline CDR1 and CDR2 sequences are SGHRS and YFSETQ. CDR3 in amino acids: CASSLEPGGGLNTEAFF. CDR3 nucleotide sequence: TGCGCCAGCAGCTTGGAGCCAGGGGGCGGGTTGAACACTGAAGCTTTCTTT.

A single count supports this clone. This chain connects TRBV11-2 to TRBJ1-1, with D hard to call. Germline V gene sequence: CDR1 SGHAT, CDR2 FQNNGV. V was shortened by 5 bases and J by 2 bases, with 9 bases between the two germline ends. The CDR3 is made up of 13 amino acids. This chain's CDR3 is CASSLYRNTEAFF. CDR3 nucleotides: TGTGCCAGCAGCCTCTACCGTAACACTGAAGCTTTCTTT.

V is TRBV4-1 and J is TRBJ1-3, with a tentative D call TRBD1 (6 bases). V was cut by 5 bases and J by 4 bases, with 18 bases left in between. In germline, CDR1 is MGHRA, CDR2 YSYEKL. This CDR3 has 16 amino acids. CDR3 sequence: CASSFAPRGAGNTIYF. CDR3 DNA sequence: TGCGCCAGCAGCTTCGCCCCGCGGGGGGCAGGAAACACCATATATTTT.

This sequence joins TRBV24-1 and TRBJ2-7; 10 nucleotides align to TRBD1. Per germline, CDR1 KGHDR and CDR2 SFDVKD. This CDR3 contains 14 residues. J was trimmed by 2 bases and V by 8 bases; bases with no gene match: 5. CDR3 in amino acids: CATTRDRGPYEQYV. The CDR3 DNA reads TGTGCCACCACCCGGGACAGGGGCCCCTACGAGCAGTACGTC.

This rearrangement joins TRBV11-3 to TRBJ2-1; D gene ambiguous. The germline CDR1 and CDR2 sequences are SGHNT and YENEEA. CDR3 size: 15 residues. Trimming removed 5 bases at V and 1 base at J, with 12 bases between. This CDR3 is CASSRNSASYNEQFF. CDR3 nucleotide sequence: TGTGCCAGCAGCCGGAACAGTGCATCCTACAATGAGCAGTTCTTC.

The chain carries TRBV15 and TRBJ2-5; 7 bases match TRBD1. This CDR3 contains 15 residues. Germline CDR1 reads LNHNV; CDR2 reads YYDKDF (reference sequence). With V trimmed by 0 bases and J by 2 bases, 3 bases remained unmatched. In DNA, the CDR3 is TGTGCCACCAGCAGAGAGGGGACAGATCAAGAGACCCAGTACTTC. It is translated as CATSREGTDQETQYF.

This chain connects TRBV4-1 to TRBJ1-5; TRBD1 agrees at 8 bases. J lost 4 bases, V lost 1 base, and 21 bases had no gene match. The CDR3 covers 21 residues. Germline lookup yields CDR1 MGHRA and CDR2 YSYEKL. The DNA of the CDR3 is TGCGCCAGCAGCCAAGGGTACTCAGTTGGACAGGGAGGTGGGGGGAATCAGCCCCAGCATTTT. It translates to CASSQGYSVGQGGGGNQPQHF.

The DNA of the CDR3 is TGTGCCAGCAGACCGGGAGTTGAGGAGAAGCCCCAGCATTTT. Translation gives CASRPGVEEKPQHF. The rearrangement joins TRBV27 to TRBJ1-5; D is unresolved. This CDR3 has 14 residues. Per the germline V gene, CDR1 is MNHEY and CDR2 is SMNVEV (reference sequence). The ends were cut back, 6 bases at V and 8 bases at J, with 17 bases in the middle.

The CDR3 spells CASSQVSVYNEQFF. As DNA, the CDR3 is TGTGCCAGCAGCCAGGTGTCAGTTTACAATGAGCAGTTCTTC. V gene TRBV11-1 combines with J gene TRBJ2-1; D uncertain. The CDR3 totals 14 residues. Looked up from germline, CDR1 is SGHAT and CDR2 is FQDESV (reference sequence). The V end was cut by 5 bases, the J end by 4 bases, with 12 bases between.

This clone was seen more than once but under ten times. The chain has TRBV2 and TRBJ1-1, with 7 nucleotides matching TRBD1. Trimming took 6 bases from V and 1 from J; bases not matched to a gene: 5. CDR1 is SNHLY and CDR2 is FYNNEI in the germline V gene. The CDR3 contains 14 residues. The chain's CDR3 is CASSHRGGNTEAFF. The CDR3 DNA reads as TGTGCCAGCAGCCACAGGGGAGGGAACACTGAAGCTTTCTTT.

In this sample, this clone turned up a few times. The gene calls are TRBV6-2 or TRBV6-3 and TRBJ1-5; D may be TRBD1 (6 bases). V lost 2 bases and J lost 0, with 26 bases in between. The CDR3 has 21 amino acids. Germline CDR1 is MNHEY and CDR2 is SVGEGT. CDR3 in amino acids: CASSYLGHTGPGGYSNQPQHF. CDR3 DNA sequence: TGTGCCAGCAGTTACCTGGGACATACAGGCCCGGGAGGGTATAGCAATCAGCCCCAGCATTTT.

The V call is TRBV28, the J call TRBJ1-6, with a weak D call TRBD1 (6 bases). The germline gives CDR1 MDHEN, CDR2 SYDVKM. This CDR3 is 12 amino acids long. The V and J ends lost 6 bases and 11 bases respectively, with 11 bases between them. For the CDR3, the DNA is TGTGCCAGCAGGATAACAGGGACACCCCTCCACTTT. Protein: CASRITGTPLHF. Complete variable domain (other parts from reference TRBV28 and TRBJ1-6): DVKVTQSSRYLVKRTGEKVFLECVQDMDHENMFWYRQDPGLGLRLIYFSYDVKMKEKGDIPEGYSVSREKKERFSLILESASTNQTSMYLCASRITGTPLHFGNGTRLTVT.

For the CDR3, the DNA is TGTGCCAGCTCTTTAACAGGACAGGTCGGCACCGGGGAGCTGTTTTTT. This translates into CASSLTGQVGTGELFF. This rearrangement joins TRBV6-6 to TRBJ2-2, with 7 bases matching TRBD1. CDR3 length: 16 amino acids. Germline V lookup: CDR1 MNHNY, CDR2 SVGAGI (reference sequence). The junction had 13 bases not matched to a gene; V was cut back by 8 bases and J by 4 bases.

The sample holds a few counts of this clone. The chain combines TRBV6-1 with TRBJ1-2, with D perhaps TRBD1 (6 bases). Trimming pared 0 bases from V and 2 bases from J, leaving 13 bases between. Per the germline V gene, CDR1 is MNHNS and CDR2 is SASEGT. This CDR3 has 16 residues. In DNA form, the CDR3 reads TGTGCCAGCAGTGAAGCGCTCAGGGGAGCAAACTATGGCTACACCTTC. This codes for CASSEALRGANYGYTF.

This sequence joins TRBV12-3 or TRBV12-4 and TRBJ2-7; unclear D gene. V was shortened by 5 bases and J by 4 bases, with 12 bases between the two germline ends. The CDR3 runs to 13 residues. DNA for the CDR3: TGTGCCAGCAGTCGTACAGAGAAGTACGAGCAGTACGTC. Translating it yields CASSRTEKYEQYV.

This clone came up once. V is TRBV11-3 and J is TRBJ2-3, with 9 bases fitting TRBD2. The CDR3 has 18 amino acids. Germline V lookup: CDR1 SGHNT, CDR2 YENEEA. V was pared by 6 bases and J by 0 bases, with 13 bases of the junction left unmatched. For the CDR3, the DNA is TGTGCCAGCAGACATGTCCGGGGACTAGCTGATAGCACAGATACGCAGTATTTT. It specifies CASRHVRGLADSTDTQYF. The full variable domain, with the rest looked up from reference TRBV11-3 and TRBJ2-3, is EAGVVQSPRYKIIEKKQPVAFWCNPISGHNTLYWYLQNLGQGPELLIRYENEEAVDDSQLPKDRFSAERLKGVDSTLKIQPAELGDSAVYLCASRHVRGLADSTDTQYFGPGTRLTVL.

This sequence joins TRBV3-1 (or the pseudogene TRBV3-2) and TRBJ2-3; 8 nucleotides line up with TRBD2. Germline values: CDR1 LGHDT, CDR2 YNNKEL (reference sequence). Trimming cost V 2 bases and J 8 bases; bases outside gene matches: 12. The CDR3 spans 16 residues. The CDR3 region has the DNA TGTGCCAGCAGCCAACCTCGCGGGGGGCTTCAGGCTACGCAGTATTTT. Its translation is CASSQPRGGLQATQYF.

The chain is built from TRBV10-3 and TRBJ1-2; D perhaps matches TRBD1 (6 bases). Looked up from germline, CDR1 is ENHRY and CDR2 is SYGVKD. The CDR3 runs to 13 residues. The V and J ends lost 6 bases and 6 bases respectively, with 14 bases between them. This CDR3 reads CAIRDSGGDGYTF. Written as DNA, the CDR3 is TGTGCCATCAGGGACAGCGGGGGCGATGGCTACACCTTC.